The 31 T cell receptor beta chains reported below all come from one sample, sequenced in a study of blood T cell repertoires in COVID-19 (dated by TCRdb to about 2020). Library preparation was by the immunoSEQ multiplex PCR assay. TCRdb obtained this table from immuneACCESS and retained in-frame rearrangements with V and J assigned. These tables miss some clones; where compared with another copy, unresolved V genes account for less than half of the shortfall, and the remainder is unexplained. The sample table lists over 150,000 clones, over 70% of them with a count of one. The top ten constitute roughly 20% of the sample. Sequencing was performed on peripheral blood. Receptors were obtained from a woman in her sixties or seventies who had recovered from COVID-19.

This chain connects TRBV6-5 to TRBJ2-1; 8 bases match TRBD2. Germline values: CDR1 MNHEY, CDR2 SVGAGI. The CDR3 totals 15 residues. V lost 6 bases to trimming and J lost 1 base; unmatched junction nucleotides: 5. CDR3 sequence reads: CASRAGGWSYNEQFF. CDR3 in DNA: TGTGCCAGCAGGGCGGGGGGCTGGTCCTACAATGAGCAGTTCTTC.

The V and J genes are TRBV15 and TRBJ2-7, with TRBD1 matching 10 bases. Losses at the gene ends were 4 bases for V and 4 bases for J; bases not matched to a gene: 7. Germline V gene sequence: CDR1 LNHNV, CDR2 YYDKDF (reference sequence). The CDR3 contains 15 residues. The DNA for the CDR3 is TGTGCCACCAGCACCGAGACAGGGGGCTGGTACGAGCAGTACTTC. Protein: CATSTETGGWYEQYF.

This chain uses TRBV19 with TRBJ1-1, with D maybe TRBD1 (5 bases). Trimming pared 1 base from V and 7 bases from J, leaving 10 bases between. This CDR3 is built from 13 residues. Germline V gene data show CDR1 as LNHDA and CDR2 as SQIVND (reference sequence). The CDR3 bases are TGTGCCAGTAGTATAGCAAGGGACTTTGAAGCTTTCTTT. Translated: CASSIARDFEAFF. Variable domain in full (rest from reference TRBV19 and TRBJ1-1): DGGITQSPKYLFRKEGQNVTLSCEQNLNHDAMYWYRQDPGQGLRLIYYSQIVNDFQKGDIAEGYSVSREKKESFPLTVTSAQKNPTAFYLCASSIARDFEAFFGQGTRLTVV.

This clone has a handful of counts. The genes are TRBV6-5 and TRBJ1-5; D not certain. The V end lost 8 bases, the J end lost 2 bases, and 13 bases lay between the germline ends. CDR3 length: 14 amino acids. Looked up from germline, CDR1 is MNHEY and CDR2 is SVGAGI. The chain's CDR3 is CASCERPGNQPQHF. Written as DNA, the CDR3 is TGTGCCAGCTGCGAGCGGCCTGGCAATCAGCCCCAGCATTTT.

About this clone itself: One end of the junction fails to match germline, which may point to a read error. This sequence joins TRBV18 and TRBJ1-2; TRBD1 might be the D (5 bases). Germline V gene lookup returns CDR1 KGHSH and CDR2 LQKENI. The CDR3 totals 14 residues. The CDR3 DNA reads TGTGCCAGCTCACCAGGGGCCGGTCCCTATCGCTACACCTTC. Amino acids: CASSPGAGPYRYTF.

This clone was observed a few times. This chain links TRBV12-3 or TRBV12-4 with TRBJ1-4; D gene uncertain. The CDR3 totals 13 residues. V lost 3 bases, J lost 10 bases, and 12 bases lay in between. The CDR3 region is CASSLKTGGKLFF. The CDR3 DNA reads TGTGCCAGCAGTTTGAAAACCGGAGGAAAACTGTTTTTT.

This clone was observed a few times. The chain employs TRBV7-2 and TRBJ2-3; possible D gene TRBD2, 6 bases. Trimming shortened V by 0 bases and J by 4 bases, and 14 bases separated the two germline ends. This CDR3 is built from 16 residues. Germline V gene lookup returns CDR1 SGHTA and CDR2 FQGNSA. CDR3: CASSLAGGLGADTQYF. The DNA for the CDR3 is TGTGCCAGCAGCTTAGCGGGGGGATTGGGGGCAGATACGCAGTATTTT.

The chain carries TRBV9 and TRBJ2-2; no definite D call. Germline V gives CDR1 SGDLS, CDR2 YYNGEE. The CDR3 totals 15 residues. V gave up 0 bases and J gave up 1 base, with 7 bases separating them. The CDR3 protein is CASSVVPGNTGELFF. In DNA form, the CDR3 reads TGTGCCAGCAGCGTAGTTCCGGGGAACACCGGGGAGCTGTTTTTT.

The chain links TRBV27 to TRBJ2-1; TRBD2 aligns across 7 bases. Unmatched junction bases numbered 15, after V lost 4 bases and J lost 6 bases. CDR3 length: 17 residues. CDR1 and CDR2 from the germline V gene are MNHEY and SMNVEV (reference sequence). The CDR3 bases are TGTGCCAGCAGTTCCCACCCGACTAGCCGGGGGTCCAATGAGCAGTTCTTC. Amino acid sequence: CASSSHPTSRGSNEQFF.

The CDR3 region has the DNA TGTGCCTGGCGTATCTGGGGGGGGAACTATGGCTACACCTTC. This codes for CAWRIWGGNYGYTF. The chain employs TRBV30 and TRBJ1-2; the D gene is possibly TRBD1 (5 bases). Germline values: CDR1 GTSNPN, CDR2 SVGIG (reference sequence). With 5 bases removed from V and 2 bases from J, the gap between germline ends came to 15 bases. The CDR3 consists of 14 residues.

CDR3 amino acids: CASSLSIRGRGRDEQYF. CDR3 nucleotide sequence: TGTGCCAGCAGTTTATCGATAAGGGGCAGGGGACGCGACGAGCAGTACTTC. This chain connects TRBV27 to TRBJ2-7, with D possibly matching TRBD1 (6 bases). This CDR3 has 17 amino acids. The germline V gene encodes CDR1 MNHEY and CDR2 SMNVEV (reference sequence). Trimming cost V 0 bases and J 5 bases, with 20 bases left between them.

The chain recombines TRBV4-1 with TRBJ2-7; D perhaps matches TRBD1 (5 bases). There are 15 residues in the CDR3. Looked up from germline, CDR1 is MGHRA and CDR2 is YSYEKL. Trimming shortened V by 0 bases and J by 1 base, and 10 bases separated the two germline ends. DNA of the CDR3: TGCGCCAGCAGCCAAGAGAGGACACCATCCTACGAGCAGTACTTC. Its protein product is CASSQERTPSYEQYF.

The CDR3 here is CASSFRVGGTGELFF. The CDR3 bases are TGTGCCAGCAGCTTCCGGGTTGGCGGCACCGGGGAGCTGTTTTTT. The chain couples TRBV6-6 to TRBJ2-2; no firm D call. The germline V gene encodes CDR1 MNHNY and CDR2 SVGAGI (reference sequence). The CDR3 contains 15 residues. The V gene lost 6 bases and the J gene lost 4 bases, with 15 bases spanning the gap.

The gene calls are TRBV5-4 and TRBJ2-7, with D possibly being TRBD2 (5 bases). This CDR3 has 15 amino acids. CDR1 SGHNT and CDR2 YYREEE come from the germline V gene (reference sequence). V lost 0 bases, J lost 4 bases, and 14 bases lay in between. This CDR3 reads CASSLASGMRYEQYF. CDR3 nucleotides: TGTGCCAGCAGCTTGGCCTCGGGAATGAGGTACGAGCAGTACTTC.

The sample holds one count of this clone. CDR3 sequence: CASSRGTSYNEQFF. The DNA of the CDR3 is TGCGCCAGCAGCAGGGGGACTAGCTACAATGAGCAGTTCTTC. This sequence joins TRBV5-1 and TRBJ2-1; the match to TRBD2 covers 8 bases. The CDR3 sequence is 14 residues long. V gave up 4 bases and J gave up 3 bases; unmatched junction bases: 3. Germline assignment: CDR1 SGHRS and CDR2 YFSETQ.

As regards this clone: The sample contains more than one DNA sequence encoding this CDR3. This CDR3 reads CASSWGLAGLETQYF. The CDR3 region has the DNA TGTGCCAGCAGTTGGGGGCTAGCGGGGCTGGAGACCCAGTACTTC. The chain joins TRBV6-5 to TRBJ2-5; TRBD2 matches at 9 bases. Germline loops: CDR1 MNHEY, CDR2 SVGAGI. V was pared by 4 bases and J by 5 bases, with 8 bases of the junction left unmatched. The CDR3 loop spans 15 amino acids.

The chain links TRBV5-4 to TRBJ2-5, with 8 bases that match TRBD1. With 5 bases clipped from V and 7 bases from J, the junction kept 10 bases outside the gene matches. The CDR3 is 14 residues long. Germline V lookup: CDR1 SGHNT, CDR2 YYREEE (reference sequence). The CDR3 spells CASSPPGGAGTQYF. The CDR3, as DNA: TGTGCCAGCAGTCCTCCAGGGGGCGCGGGGACCCAGTACTTC.

About this clone itself: The DNA is left out, because the CDR3 cannot be placed on it with certainty; the CDR3 is given as TCRdb lists it. The rearrangement uses TRBV7-8 and TRBJ2-5; the table's D call TRBD1 went unverified against the DNA. CDR1 and CDR2 (germline): SGHVS, FQNEAQ. From its first to its last residue, the CDR3 has 19 amino acids. The CDR3 region is CASSPRTGVFGAGGETQYF.

This chain connects TRBV7-3 to TRBJ1-4, with a tentative D call TRBD1 (5 bases). From germline, CDR1 is SGHTA and CDR2 FQGTGA. This CDR3 has 14 amino acids. V was clipped by 5 bases and J by 6 bases, with 13 bases between them. The CDR3, as DNA: TGTGCCAGCAGCCGGGACGCGGGGGATGAAAAACTGTTTTTT. Translating gives CASSRDAGDEKLFF.

Only one count was recorded for this clone. The chain uses TRBV21-1 and TRBJ1-1; the table's D call of TRBD1 was not tested on the DNA. TRBV21-1 is a known pseudogene. This CDR3 has 16 residues. Here the CDR3 DNA reads TGTGCCAGCAGCAAAGTAGGGACAGGCCAGAGGACTGAAGCTTTCTTT. Protein product: CASSKVGTGQRTEAFF.

This clone was counted a few times. The rearrangement uses TRBV15 and TRBJ2-7; D is perhaps TRBD2 (5 bases). Germline V CDR1 and CDR2: LNHNV, YYDKDF (reference sequence). The CDR3 contains 14 residues. Trimming left V 6 bases short and J 1 base short, with 13 bases between. The DNA of the CDR3 is TGTGCCACCAGGGTGGAGCCGGGGTCCTACGAGCAGTACTTC. Amino acids: CATRVEPGSYEQYF.

The rearrangement links TRBV5-1 to TRBJ2-5; the match to TRBD2 covers 8 bases. The CDR3 length is 16 residues. Germline lookup yields CDR1 SGHRS and CDR2 YFSETQ. The junction had 5 bases not matched to a gene; V was cut back by 0 bases and J by 1 base. The CDR3 is CASSLGPGGSQETQYF. CDR3 DNA sequence: TGCGCCAGCAGCTTGGGCCCGGGGGGGTCCCAAGAGACCCAGTACTTC.

The J gene is TRBJ2-3, the V gene TRBV29-1; possibly TRBD1 for D (5 bases). Germline V lookup: CDR1 SQVTM, CDR2 ANQGSEA. Trimming stripped 7 bases from V and 4 bases from J, with 24 bases between. CDR3 length equals 16 residues. CDR3 nucleotides: TGCAGCGCCACGACAGCGTCGACTGCCAGCTCAGATACGCAGTATTTT. Its translation is CSATTASTASSDTQYF.

In its sample, this clone was seen once. Germline is not matched at one junction end, which may reflect a read error. The V and J genes are TRBV28 and TRBJ2-7; 13 nucleotides align to TRBD2. The CDR3 consists of 14 residues. The germline CDR1 and CDR2 sequences are MDHEN and SYDVKM. CDR3 in amino acids: CASRLRDTSGRALF. CDR3 DNA: TGTGCCAGCAGACTGAGGGATACTAGCGGGAGGGCCTTATTC.

The CDR3, as DNA: TGTGCCAGCAGCTTGGTTGACAGGGAGAACACTGAAGCTTTCTTT. This translates into CASSLVDRENTEAFF. The chain joins TRBV5-6 to TRBJ1-1, with 7 nucleotides matching TRBD1. CDR3 size: 15 residues. Germline V gene sequence: CDR1 SGHDT, CDR2 YYEEEE. Germline trimming cut 0 bases from V and 1 base from J; bases unmatched to any gene: 3.

The chain carries TRBV2 and TRBJ1-4; TRBD1 might be the D (6 bases). The ends were cut back, 6 bases at V and 0 bases at J, with 11 bases in the middle. Germline assignment: CDR1 SNHLY and CDR2 FYNNEI. CDR3 length: 15 amino acids. CDR3 residues: CASRVGAATNEKLFF. As DNA, the CDR3 is TGTGCCAGCAGAGTGGGGGCCGCAACTAATGAAAAACTGTTTTTT. Combining the CDR3 with reference TRBV2 and TRBJ1-4 gives the whole variable domain EPEVTQTPSHQVTQMGQEVILRCVPISNHLYFYWYRQILGQKVEFLVSFYNNEISEKSEIFDDQFSVERPDGSNFTLKIRSTKLEDSAMYFCASRVGAATNEKLFFGSGTQLSVL.

The sample holds one count of this clone. The gene calls are TRBV5-4 and TRBJ1-2; D gene unclear. The CDR3 is made up of 14 amino acids. V lost 4 bases, J lost 4 bases, and 14 bases lay in between. Per the germline V gene, CDR1 is SGHNT and CDR2 is YYREEE (reference sequence). CDR3 sequence reads: CASSPSVSPYGYTF. DNA of the CDR3: TGTGCCAGCAGCCCGTCGGTGAGCCCCTATGGCTACACCTTC. The full variable domain, rest sourced from reference TRBV5-4 and TRBJ1-2, is ETGVTQSPTHLIKTRGQQVTLRCSSQSGHNTVSWYQQALGQGPQFIFQYYREEENGRGNFPPRFSGLQFPNYSSELNVNALELDDSALYLCASSPSVSPYGYTFGSGTRLTVV.

V and J are TRBV19 and TRBJ2-1, with D uncertain. The CDR3 runs 15 residues. The germline CDR1 and CDR2 sequences are LNHDA and SQIVND (reference sequence). Trimming shortened V by 3 bases and J by 0 bases, and 9 bases separated the two germline ends. CDR3 region: CASSIQSSSYNEQFF. CDR3 coding DNA: TGTGCCAGTAGTATCCAGTCAAGCTCCTACAATGAGCAGTTCTTC.

The chain couples TRBV5-4 to TRBJ2-1; possible D gene TRBD1, 7 bases. The CDR3 length is 16 residues. CDR1 is SGHNT, CDR2 YYREEE, per germline (reference sequence). The V end lost 4 bases, the J end lost 3 bases, and 17 bases lay between the germline ends. The CDR3 loop reads CASSPPGGGFYNEQFF. As DNA, the CDR3 is TGTGCCAGCAGCCCCCCCGGAGGGGGCTTCTACAATGAGCAGTTCTTC.

V usage is TRBV2 and J usage is TRBJ1-5, with D possibly matching TRBD1 (5 bases). The CDR3 loop spans 16 amino acids. V was pared by 2 bases and J by 4 bases, with 15 bases between. CDR1 SNHLY and CDR2 FYNNEI come from the germline V gene. In nucleotides, the CDR3 is TGTGCCAGCAGTGAATGGAGGGTGGGGGGTAATCAGCCCCAGCATTTT. The encoded protein is CASSEWRVGGNQPQHF.

This clone was observed a few times. This chain joins TRBV7-3 and TRBJ2-1; possible D gene TRBD2, 6 bases. With 5 bases removed from V and 12 bases from J, the gap between germline ends came to 26 bases. Germline V gene lookup returns CDR1 SGHTA and CDR2 FQGTGA. The CDR3 is made up of 16 amino acids. CDR3 sequence: CASSPSGTPGVGGQFF. As DNA, the CDR3 is TGTGCCAGCAGCCCCTCGGGGACCCCCGGGGTGGGGGGGCAGTTCTTC. Filled out from reference TRBV7-3 and TRBJ2-1, the complete variable domain reads GAGVSQTPSNKVTEKGKYVELRCDPISGHTALYWYRQSLGQGPEFLIYFQGTGAADDSGLPNDRFFAVRPEGSVSTLKIQRTERGDSAVYLCASSPSGTPGVGGQFFGPGTRLTVL.